This T cell receptor (beta chain) derives from a study of persistence of HIV-infected CD4 T cells (TCRdb year 2020). For the study in its entirety: CMV- and HIV-1 Gag-responding CD4+ T cells were isolated from ART-treated individuals so that antigen-driven clonal expansion of HIV-1-infected cells could be examined. The median time the participants had spent on suppressive ART was eight to nine years. Peripheral blood samples of up to roughly 200 mL were collected at multiple time points, except for a couple of participants, who underwent leukapheresis at a single time point. In the cross-participant TCR cluster analysis, roughly eight participants were included for CMV and 6 or 7 participants were included for Gag. The clonality of all cells in each sorted population was measured by TCRbeta sequencing, and the clonality of infected cells was measured by proviral sequencing. Here is what the overall study found, with its caveats: The study involved few individuals and tested only a limited range of antigens. Significantly lower TCRbeta richness was observed in CMV- and Gag-responding cells than in anti-CD3/anti-CD28-responding cells, and higher oligoclonality was observed in CMV-responding cells than in CD3/CD28-stimulated and Gag-responding cells. Enrichment of degenerate expanded CDR3beta sequences was found in antigen-responding cells, suggesting convergent selection of CD4+ responses to CMV and Gag. Bulk TCR analyses could not be limited to the rare CMV-responding cells that actually contained HIV-1 proviruses. TCR oligoclonality correlated with proviral oligoclonality within the same sorted populations.

Taken from cysteine to phenylalanine, the CDR3 has 16 residues. Only the CDR3 part of the read is kept: 48 bases, read in frame from the first base. V sheds 1 base and J sheds 6 bases, leaving 17 bases between their ends. The germline V gene encodes CDR1 LGHDT and CDR2 YNNKEL (reference sequence). The immunoSEQ hsTCRB assay version 4 in survey mode was used to sequence TCRbeta repertoires from genomic DNA. Genomic DNA was diluted to approximately 10 ng/uL, and up to roughly 1 ug per sample was used for TCRbeta sequencing. Per the authors' processing: ImmunoSeq Analyzer 3.0 was used for analysis of TCRbeta data, and diversity was computed on productive nucleotide rearrangements. Lower-bound TCR diversity was estimated with the improved Chao index, and clonality with the Gini coefficient using the Immunarch R package. Different nucleotide rearrangements encoding the same CDR3beta amino acid sequence were treated as distinct clonotypes. Differential abundance analysis found TCRbeta sequences that were significantly enriched in antigen-responding cells compared with anti-CD3/anti-CD28-activated cells. GLIPH2 clustered TCRs by predicted peptide-MHC specificity, both within individual participants and across merged participant data sets. Imported from immuneACCESS, the table was reduced by TCRdb to in-frame sequences with V and J called. These copies leave out some clones; in studies compared against another copy, an unresolved V gene accounts for under half, and the cause of the remainder is not known. V and J calls and clone size are given by that table; D and trimming were obtained from the DNA. The sample contains 50,000 or so clones, 75% to 85% of them found a single time. The ten largest account for about 3% of the sample.

In the case of this clone: This clone's antigen is unknown. No base-level quality is on record; no much larger clone is a single base apart.

The sample's treatment or condition label, in plain terms: suppressive antiretroviral therapy. Lysates of CMV-infected fibroblasts at approximately 9.6 ug/mL were used to stimulate the cells. Memory CD4+ T cells that did not respond, being CD40L-negative, CD69-negative and CD45RO-high, were sorted as memory populations depleted of antigen-responding cells. Participants were HIV-1-infected adults who started suppressive ART during chronic infection. Plasma HIV-1 RNA had been undetectable (below 50 copies/mL) in participants for at least 4 years. To be included, participants needed a CD4+ T cell count above 400 cells/uL and a positive CMV serology. Before stimulation, PBMCs were isolated using density centrifugation and then depleted of CD8+ T cells. Stimulation of CD8-depleted PBMCs was carried out for roughly 19 hours with anti-CD28/CD49d costimulation, CD40-blocking antibody and enfuvirtide, to prevent new infections. Cell sorting was done on a Beckman Coulter MoFlo Legacy or XDP sorter, and dead cells were excluded with propidium iodide. The QIAamp DNA Mini Kit was used for genomic DNA extraction from samples above one million cells, and the Quick-DNA Microprep Kit was used otherwise.

The chain couples TRBV3-1 (or the pseudogene TRBV3-2) to TRBJ2-3; the D segment could be TRBD2, given 7 matching bases. The sequence came from an adult man with HIV who was CMV-seropositive. This material consisted of CD4+ T cells sorted from PBMCs after roughly 17-hour stimulation, taken from a patient who received antiretroviral therapy. The sample's cell subset or site label is to be understood as: CD40L-CD69- CD45RO-high memory CD4 T cells not responding to CMV lysate. The CDR3 region has the sequence CASSQGGGRGVDTQYF. The DNA is TGTGCCAGCAGCCAAGGGGGGGGCAGGGGCGTTGATACGCAGTATTTT.